A selection of T cell receptor beta chains follows, all from one sample in a study of T cells in Graves' hyperthyroidism and ophthalmopathy. TCRdb recomputed calls from the multiplex PCR reads with MiXCR, one row per CDR3 protein. The sample lists fewer than 650,000 distinct CDR3 sequences; approximately 15% were seen once. Source material: blood. The source is a woman younger than 45 with Graves' hyperthyroidism that later progressed to Graves' ophthalmopathy. Each CDR3 is given with its conserved first and last residue. A D gene is named only where the DNA matches it firmly. Size is omitted from some rows. Given values are once, few, many or a class for expanded clones.

TRBV19,few,TRBJ1-5,.,TGTGCCAGTAGTTCGGATTACGGCAATCAGCCCCAGCATTTT,CASSSDYGNQPQHF
TRBV7-3,.,TRBJ2-2,.,TGTGCCAGCAGCCCCCAATACGGGGAGCTGTTTTTT,CASSPQYGELFF
TRBV27,few,TRBJ2-2,TRBD2,TGTGCCAGCAGTTTCCAGACTAGCGGGCCAAACACCGGGGAGCTGTTTTTT,CASSFQTSGPNTGELFF
TRBV30,many,TRBJ1-5,TRBD1,TGTGCCTGGAGTAGTGACAGGGGTTATCAGCCCCAGCATTTT,CAWSSDRGYQPQHF
TRBV5-1,.,TRBJ2-4,TRBD2,TGCGCCAGCAGCCTTCTAGCGGGAGGGCCTAACCCTTACTTC,CASSLLAGGPNPYF
TRBV19,few,TRBJ2-3,TRBD2,TGTGCCAGTAGTAGCGGACTAGGCACAGATACGCAGTATTTT,CASSSGLGTDTQYF
TRBV28,many,TRBJ2-5,TRBD1,TGTGCCAGCAGTGGGGGTGGACAGGGGCGGGAGACCCAGTACTTC,CASSGGGQGRETQYF
TRBV7-8,.,TRBJ2-3,TRBD2,TGTGCCAGCAGCTTACTAGCGGGAGCTACAGGTACGCAGTATTTT,CASSLLAGATGTQYF
TRBV12-3/TRBV12-4,.,TRBJ1-4,.,TGTGCCAGCCGAGTTTCCAGTAAACTGTTTTTT,CASRVSSKLFF
TRBV20-1,many,TRBJ1-5,.,TGCAGTGCTAGTTCCTCGGGGACCGATCAGCCCCAGCATTTT,CSASSSGTDQPQHF
TRBV7-9,many,TRBJ1-1,.,TGTGCCAGCAGCTCCACCCCGACGGAGATCGAAGCTTTCTTT,CASSSTPTEIEAFF
TRBV7-2,many,TRBJ2-1,TRBD2,TGTGCCAGCAATGTGTTAGCGGGAAACAATGAGCAGTTCTTC,CASNVLAGNNEQFF
TRBV4-1,few,TRBJ1-1,TRBD1,TGCGCCAGCAGCCAACGGGACAGGGAGGCTGAAGCTTTCTTT,CASSQRDREAEAFF
TRBV11-3,.,TRBJ1-5,.,TGTGCCAGCAGCCAAGCTACGAATCAGCCCCAGCATTTT,CASSQATNQPQHF
TRBV6-1,few,TRBJ2-1,TRBD2,TGTGCCACCAGTGGGCCTAGCGGGAGGGCCACATTCTACAATGAGCAGTTCTTC,CATSGPSGRATFYNEQFF
TRBV6-5,many,TRBJ2-3,TRBD1,TGTGCCAGCAGTTACTCGACAGGGTTGGCAGATACGCAGTATTTT,CASSYSTGLADTQYF
TRBV6-1,.,TRBJ2-7,TRBD1,TGTGCCAGCAGTTTGGGACAGGGTACCCTGGACGAGCAGTACTTC,CASSLGQGTLDEQYF
TRBV10-3,many,TRBJ1-6,.,TGTGCCATCAGACGGGAGGGCAGTTATAATTCACCCCTCCACTTT,CAIRREGSYNSPLHF
TRBV28,many,TRBJ1-5,.,TGTGCCAGCAGTCCCCCCGGGGGTCTTAATCAGCCCCAGCATTTT,CASSPPGGLNQPQHF
TRBV28,.,TRBJ2-6,.,TGTGCCAGCAGTTTATACCCCCCGGGGGCCGGGGCCAACGTCCTGACTTTC,CASSLYPPGAGANVLTF
TRBV29-1,many,TRBJ1-1,.,TGCAGCGTTGAACTGACAGATCTGAACACTGAAGCTTTCTTT,CSVELTDLNTEAFF
TRBV27,many,TRBJ1-1,.,TGTGCCAGCAGTTTTGGCTCGAAGACAACCGAAGCTTTCTTT,CASSFGSKTTEAFF
TRBV15,many,TRBJ2-1,.,TGTGCCACCGAGGACGCCTCCTACAATGAGCAGTTCTTC,CATEDASYNEQFF
TRBV5-1,many,TRBJ2-3,.,TGCGCCAGCAGCTTGTCTTGGCGGGACAACACAGATACGCAGTATTTT,CASSLSWRDNTDTQYF
TRBV29-1,many,TRBJ1-1,TRBD1,TGCAGCGCCGGAGGGACAGCTGGTACTTCGACTGAAGCTTTCTTT,CSAGGTAGTSTEAFF
TRBV12-5,few,TRBJ2-1,TRBD2,TGTGCTAGTGGGCTAGCGGAACAGTTCTTC,CASGLAEQFF
TRBV12-3/TRBV12-4,many,TRBJ1-5,.,TGTGCCAGCAGCTCCCAAACGGACCTCGCGCTGTACCAGCCCCAGCATTTT,CASSSQTDLALYQPQHF
TRBV29-1,few,TRBJ1-1,.,TGCAGAGACTCTAGAGGGTGGGTCGGCCGGAACACTGAAGCTTTCTTT,CRDSRGWVGRNTEAFF
TRBV7-9,.,TRBJ2-7,.,TGTACCAGCAGCGGAAGTATAGGGACCTCCTACGAGCAGTACTTC,CTSSGSIGTSYEQYF
TRBV3-1,many,TRBJ1-1,.,TGTGCCAGCAGCCCTACAGGGAACACTGAAGCTTTCTTT,CASSPTGNTEAFF
TRBV30,many,TRBJ2-7,.,TGTGCCTGGAGTCCCTATGGCGTAGCCTACGAGCAGTACTTC,CAWSPYGVAYEQYF
TRBV28,many,TRBJ2-1,.,TGTGCCAGCAGTTTTGGGGTACCCGTTTACAATGAGCAGTTCTTC,CASSFGVPVYNEQFF
TRBV20-1,few,TRBJ2-1,TRBD2,TGCAGTGCACCGACTAGCGGGCAAACCAATGAGCAGTTCTTC,CSAPTSGQTNEQFF
TRBV19,.,TRBJ2-1,.,TGTGCCAGTAGTCCCCTAGTGGCGATCGCCATCAATGAGCAGTTCTTC,CASSPLVAIAINEQFF
TRBV18,many,TRBJ1-3,.,TGTGCCAGCTCACCAAGTATGGGCGGAAGCTCTGGAAACACCATATATTTT,CASSPSMGGSSGNTIYF